The entry below describes one T cell receptor (beta chain). This specimen comes from a study of blood T cell repertoires in COVID-19. Study background: Some COVID-19 samples were acute and others convalescent; all came from the United States, Italy and Spain. PBMCs, B-cell-depleted T cells, or T cells provided the cDNA or gDNA that made up the material.

Authors' analysis steps: Quantification of nucleated cells was approximated via reference gene primer amplification. The protocol was immunoSEQ multiplex PCR, while the TCRdb copy is restricted to in-frame clones and leaves out a portion. D and trimming come from the DNA, and the V and J calls and clone size come from that table. The table lists fewer than 350,000 clones, around 90% of them singletons. V trimming: 5 bases; J trimming: 7 bases; junction bases outside the gene matches: 10. The CDR3 is 15 residues long. From germline, CDR1 is MDHEN and CDR2 SYDVKM. One Seattle source followed patients from active infection through their disease course.

The chain is built from TRBV28 and TRBJ1-4; the match to TRBD1 covers 7 bases. The receptor comes from a woman aged 30 to 39 with COVID-19, enrolled during active disease. The sample taken for sequencing was peripheral blood. The CDR3 sequence is CASSPGVPGGEKLFF. The DNA for the CDR3 is TGTGCCAGCAGTCCCGGGGTGCCAGGGGGTGAAAAACTGTTTTTT.